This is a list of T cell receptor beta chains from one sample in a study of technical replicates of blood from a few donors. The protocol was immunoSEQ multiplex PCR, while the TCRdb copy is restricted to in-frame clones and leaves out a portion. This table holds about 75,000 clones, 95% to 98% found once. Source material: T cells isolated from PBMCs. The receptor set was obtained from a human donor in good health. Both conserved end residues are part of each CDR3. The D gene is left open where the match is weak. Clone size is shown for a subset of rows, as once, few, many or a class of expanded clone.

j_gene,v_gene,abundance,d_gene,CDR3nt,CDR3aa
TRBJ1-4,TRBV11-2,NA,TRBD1,TGTGCCAGCAGCTTATTAGGGGGCGACGAAAAACTGTTTTTT,CASSLLGGDEKLFF
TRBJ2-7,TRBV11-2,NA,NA,TGTGCCAGCAGCTTAGCGGGCTCCTACGAGCAGTACTTC,CASSLAGSYEQYF
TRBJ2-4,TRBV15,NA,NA,TGTGCCACCAGCAGAGAGGAGGGCTTGGGAAACATTCAGTACTTC,CATSREEGLGNIQYF
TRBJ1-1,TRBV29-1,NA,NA,TGCAGCGGGATTCCAGGGTCGAACACTGAAGCTTTCTTT,CSGIPGSNTEAFF
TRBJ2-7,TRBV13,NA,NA,TGTGCCAGCAGCTTAGCGGGAGTAAATGAGCAGTACTTC,CASSLAGVNEQYF
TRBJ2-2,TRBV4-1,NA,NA,TGCGCCAGCAGCCTTACCGTCCAGGAAATTACCGGGGAGCTGTTTTTT,CASSLTVQEITGELFF
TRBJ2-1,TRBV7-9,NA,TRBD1,TGTGCCAGCAGCCCCGGTATTACCGGGACAGGGGATGGGTACAATGAGCAGTTCTTC,CASSPGITGTGDGYNEQFF
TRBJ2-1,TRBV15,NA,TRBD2,TGTGCCACCAGCAGTTCCCCGGGACTAGGAAGCGAGCAGTTCTTC,CATSSSPGLGSEQFF
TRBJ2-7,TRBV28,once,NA,TGTGCCAGCAGTTTAGGGACTTCTCCCTACGAGCAGTACTTC,CASSLGTSPYEQYF
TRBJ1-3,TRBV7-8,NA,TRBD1,TGTGCCAGCAGCCCACAAGGACAGGGGGTATATGGAAACACCATATATTTT,CASSPQGQGVYGNTIYF
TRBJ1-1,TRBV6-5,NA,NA,TGTGCCAGTGCCTGGGGAGCCACCATGAACACTGAAGCTTTCTTT,CASAWGATMNTEAFF
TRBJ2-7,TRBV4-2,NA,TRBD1,TGTGCCAGCAGGGGGACAGGGAACTACGAGCAGTACTTC,CASRGTGNYEQYF
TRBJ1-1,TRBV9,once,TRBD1,TGTGCCAGCAGCGTAGAGACAGGGATGAAGGGCACTGAAGCTTTCTTT,CASSVETGMKGTEAFF
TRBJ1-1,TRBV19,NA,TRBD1,TGTGCCAGTAGTCCAACGACAGGGGGGAACACTGAAGCTTTCTTT,CASSPTTGGNTEAFF
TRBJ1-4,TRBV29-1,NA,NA,TGCAGCTCCTCCCGGAGGGGGGGCGATGGAACTAATGAAAAACTGTTTTTT,CSSSRRGGDGTNEKLFF
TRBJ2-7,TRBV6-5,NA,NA,TGTGCCAGCAGTTACGGTTTACAGCCCGACGAGCAGTACTTC,CASSYGLQPDEQYF
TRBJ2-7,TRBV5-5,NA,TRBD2,TGTGCCAGCAGAACTAGCGGGAGCTCCTACGAGCAGTACTTC,CASRTSGSSYEQYF
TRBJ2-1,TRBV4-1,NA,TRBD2,TGCGCCAGCAGCCCCGGGACTAGCGGACTCTACAATGAGCAGTTCTTC,CASSPGTSGLYNEQFF
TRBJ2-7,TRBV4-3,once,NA,TGCGCCAGCAGCCAACCCGGGGCCTACGAGCAGTACTTC,CASSQPGAYEQYF
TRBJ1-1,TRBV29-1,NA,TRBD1,TGCAGCGTTCACACGACAGGGGCGACTGAAGCTTTCTTT,CSVHTTGATEAFF
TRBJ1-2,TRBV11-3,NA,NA,TGTGCCAGCAGCCTCGGCGGGGGGGAAGACTATGGCTACACCTTC,CASSLGGGEDYGYTF
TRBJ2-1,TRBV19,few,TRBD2,TGTGCCAGCTCCTTGGGAGGGCTACTCAATGAGCAGTTCTTC,CASSLGGLLNEQFF
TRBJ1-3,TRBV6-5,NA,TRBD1,TGTGCCAGCAGTTACGGAGGGGGCCTTGGAAACACCATATATTTT,CASSYGGGLGNTIYF
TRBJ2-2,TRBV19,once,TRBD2,TGTGCCAGTAGTATCGGGACTAGCTATACCGGGGAGCTGTTTTTT,CASSIGTSYTGELFF
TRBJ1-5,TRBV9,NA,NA,TGTGCCAGCAGCGTCTCTGGGGCAGATCAGCCCCAGCATTTT,CASSVSGADQPQHF
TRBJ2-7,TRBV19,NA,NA,TGTGCCAGTAGTATCCGGAGCGAGCAGTACTTC,CASSIRSEQYF
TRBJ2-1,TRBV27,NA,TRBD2,TGTGCCAGCAGCCAGACTAGCGGACAAAACAATGAGCAGTTCTTC,CASSQTSGQNNEQFF
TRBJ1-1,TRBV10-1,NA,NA,TGCGCCAGCAGTGAGGTTAGACACGTCCGGAACACTGAAGCTTTCTTT,CASSEVRHVRNTEAFF
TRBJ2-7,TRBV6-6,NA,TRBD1,TGTGCCAGCAGACAGGGGGACTCCTACGAGCAGTACTTC,CASRQGDSYEQYF
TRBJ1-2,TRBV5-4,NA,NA,TGTGCCAGCAGTGGGACGAGGGACATCTATGGCTACACCTTC,CASSGTRDIYGYTF
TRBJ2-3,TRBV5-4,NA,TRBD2,TGTGCCAGCAGCTTGGTACCCAGCGGGAGGGATATTTGGTATTTT,CASSLVPSGRDIWYF
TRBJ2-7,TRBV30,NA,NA,TGTGCCTGGAGTGCCCGCGGGTCCTACGAGCAGTACTTC,CAWSARGSYEQYF
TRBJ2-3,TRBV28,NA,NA,TGTGCCAGCATGTCCGGGGAGGAAGATACGCAGTATTTT,CASMSGEEDTQYF
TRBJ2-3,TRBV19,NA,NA,TGTGCCAGTAGTATACGAGTCAGCACAGATACGCAGTATTTT,CASSIRVSTDTQYF
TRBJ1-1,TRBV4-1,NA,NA,TGCGCCAGCAGCCAAGATCCTAATTGGGGCGGCACTGAAGCTTTCTTT,CASSQDPNWGGTEAFF
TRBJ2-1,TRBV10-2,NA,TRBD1,TGCGCCAGCAGGGGGGACAGCGAGGATGAGCAGTTCTTC,CASRGDSEDEQFF
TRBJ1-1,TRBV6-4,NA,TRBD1,TGTGCCAGCAAAGGGGACAGGGCTGAAGCTTTCTTT,CASKGDRAEAFF
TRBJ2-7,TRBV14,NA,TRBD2,TGTGCCAGCAGCCATTCGAGCGGGAGGCCCCTGGAGCAGTACTTC,CASSHSSGRPLEQYF
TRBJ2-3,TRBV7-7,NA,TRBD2,TGTGCTAGCAGCGGACTAGCGGATACAGATACGCAGTATTTT,CASSGLADTDTQYF
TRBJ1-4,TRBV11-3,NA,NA,TGTGCCAGCAGCGCGAATGAAAAACTGTTTTTT,CASSANEKLFF
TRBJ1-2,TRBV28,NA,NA,TGTGCCAGCAGCGACAGGATTAGCTATGGCTACACCTTC,CASSDRISYGYTF
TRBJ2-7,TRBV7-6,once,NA,TGTGCCAGCAGCTTAGTCGCAGGGTTGACCTACGAGCAGTACTTC,CASSLVAGLTYEQYF
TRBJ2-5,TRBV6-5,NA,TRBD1,TGTGCCACCCGGCTGGGGACAGGGGAAGGGACCCAGTACTTC,CATRLGTGEGTQYF
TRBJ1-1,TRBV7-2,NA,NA,TGTGCCAGCAGCGCGGGCCCGGGGGCTGAAGCTTTCTTT,CASSAGPGAEAFF
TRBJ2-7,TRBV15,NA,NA,TGTGCCACCAGCAGAGGGGGGGACAGCTACGAGCAGTACTTC,CATSRGGDSYEQYF
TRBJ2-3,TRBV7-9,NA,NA,TGTGCCAGCAGCCACTACAGCACAGATACGCAGTATTTT,CASSHYSTDTQYF
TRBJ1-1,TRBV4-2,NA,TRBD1,TGTGCCAGCAGCCAACGAGGGACAGGATTAACTGAAGCTTTCTTT,CASSQRGTGLTEAFF
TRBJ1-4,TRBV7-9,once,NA,TGTGCCAGCAGCTTAGGGGGAGTGTCTAATGAAAAACTGTTTTTT,CASSLGGVSNEKLFF
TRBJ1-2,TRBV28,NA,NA,TGTGCCAGCAGTTTAAGTACGGAAAGACTCTATGGCTACACCTTC,CASSLSTERLYGYTF